Listed below are T cell receptor beta chains from one sample, sequenced in a study of regulatory T cells in long-lasting Graves disease. In TCRdb, the multiplex PCR reads were re-called with MiXCR into one record per CDR3 protein. The data contain 650,000 to 700,000 distinct CDR3 sequences, about 32% of them seen just once; the ten biggest clones take up about two fifths. The sequences come from peripheral blood mononuclear cells (PBMCs), collected when the disease was refractory, from a patient treated with antithyroid drugs. Receptor source: a female donor with Graves disease. CDR3s include the opening cysteine and the closing phenylalanine or tryptophan. D genes are given only for firm matches. Expanded clones get a size class; other rows say once, few or many, or leave the size out.

TRBV2	TRBJ2-7	many	-	TGTGCCAGCAGTGAAACGAGTTACAGATACACCTACGAGCAGTACTTC	CASSETSYRYTYEQYF
TRBV2	TRBJ2-2	-	-	TGTGCCAGCAGTGTATCGCCCGCGAACACCGGGGAGCTGTCTTTT	CASSVSPANTGELSF
TRBV20-1	TRBJ2-7	-	TRBD1	TGCAGTGCAACCGGGACAGCAACCTACGAGCAGTACTTC	CSATGTATYEQYF
TRBV7-6	TRBJ1-2	few	-	TGTGCCAGCAGCTTAGCCCTCGAAGGGGGAAGCGGCTACACCTTC	CASSLALEGGSGYTF
TRBV6-2/TRBV6-3	TRBJ2-7	-	TRBD2	TGTGCCAGCAGTGAAGCCATCAGGGGACTAGCGGGAGGGATATCCTACGAGCAGTACTTC	CASSEAIRGLAGGISYEQYF
TRBV28	TRBJ1-2	many	TRBD1	TGTGCCAGCAGTCAAGGGGGCGCAGGCTATGGCTACACCTTC	CASSQGGAGYGYTF
TRBV20-1	TRBJ1-5	few	-	TGCAGTGCTAGAGATCGGCTACAGGAGGGGTCGAATCAGCCCCAGCATTTT	CSARDRLQEGSNQPQHF
TRBV7-2	TRBJ1-2	-	-	TGTGCCAGCAGCTTAAGGACACCTTCCCTCTATGGCTACACCTTC	CASSLRTPSLYGYTF
TRBV28	TRBJ2-7	-	-	TGTGCCAGCAGTCCAAACTGGGGGATACGGGTCGGAGAGCAGTACTTC	CASSPNWGIRVGEQYF
TRBV29-1	TRBJ2-5	-	-	TGCAGCGTTGATGTGGGAGGCAGCCAAGGGACCCAGTACTTC	CSVDVGGSQGTQYF
TRBV3-1	TRBJ1-5	few	-	TGTGCCAGCAGCCAAGGTGGTACGTCGGGGAATCAGCCCCAGCATTTT	CASSQGGTSGNQPQHF
TRBV28	TRBJ2-7	many	TRBD1	TGTGCCAGCAGTACCCCAGGGGGCTCCTACGAGCAGTACTTC	CASSTPGGSYEQYF
TRBV7-9	TRBJ1-2	-	-	TGTGCCAGCAGCCTAGGAATAGATGGCTACACCTTC	CASSLGIDGYTF
TRBV12-3/TRBV12-4	TRBJ1-1	many	TRBD1	TGTGCCAGCAGTAAATCGGACAGGGGAAGGTCTGAAGCTTTCTTT	CASSKSDRGRSEAFF
TRBV12-3/TRBV12-4	TRBJ1-1	few	-	TGTGCCAGCAGTTTATTTTCAGAGGGTGTAGCTTTCTTT	CASSLFSEGVAFF
TRBV10-3	TRBJ1-2	-	TRBD1	TGTGCCATCAGATCAGGGGGCGCGGATGGCTACACCTTC	CAIRSGGADGYTF
TRBV3-1	TRBJ1-2	-	-	TGTGCCAGCAGCCAAGCGTCGGCAGGGAACTATGGCTACACCTTC	CASSQASAGNYGYTF
TRBV12-3/TRBV12-4	TRBJ1-1	many	-	TGTGCCAGCAGTCCCCGTACAACGAACACTGAAGCTTTCTTT	CASSPRTTNTEAFF
TRBV11-2	TRBJ2-7	-	TRBD1	TGTGCCAGCAGCTTCGGACAGGGGAACGAGCAGTACTTC	CASSFGQGNEQYF
TRBV19	TRBJ2-2	few	TRBD1	TGTGCCAGTAGTACCACCTTCGACAGGGGAAACACCGGGGAGCTGTTTTTT	CASSTTFDRGNTGELFF
TRBV11-2	TRBJ1-1	once	-	TGTGCCAGCAGCCGAACTTACCCGAACACTGTAGCTTTCTTT	CASSRTYPNTVAFF
TRBV28	TRBJ1-1	many	-	TGTGCCAGCTCGTGGGGGGGGACTGAAGCTTTCTTT	CASSWGGTEAFF
TRBV3-1	TRBJ2-7	few	TRBD2	TGTGCCAGCAGCCCTGGACTAGCGTCTTCCTACGAGCAGTACTTC	CASSPGLASSYEQYF
TRBV15	TRBJ1-2	few	TRBD1	TGTGCCACCAGCAGAGGCGGACAGGGGGGAGCTAACTATGGCTACACCTTC	CATSRGGQGGANYGYTF
TRBV19	TRBJ1-4	once	-	TGTGCCAGTAGTATCAGGCGGAGAGGGGGTCTTGGTGAAAAACTGTTTTTT	CASSIRRRGGLGEKLFF
TRBV12-5	TRBJ1-5	-	TRBD1	TGTGCTAGTGGTTTGGTAATTCGGGACAGCACCTATCAGCCCCAGCATTTT	CASGLVIRDSTYQPQHF
TRBV7-9	TRBJ2-7	-	-	TGTGCCAGCAGACAGACAGGCGCCCCATCCTACGAGCAGTACTTC	CASRQTGAPSYEQYF
TRBV7-9	TRBJ2-7	-	TRBD1	TGTGCCAGCAGCTTAGGGACAGGGGGCGAGCAGTACTTC	CASSLGTGGEQYF
TRBV3-1	TRBJ1-6	-	-	TGTGCCAGCAGCCAGGAGAGCTCCTATAATTCACCCCTCCACTTT	CASSQESSYNSPLHF
TRBV20-1	TRBJ2-7	few	TRBD1	TGCAGCGTCCGCTCCGGGACAGGGGGCAACGAGCAGTACTTC	CSVRSGTGGNEQYF
TRBV9	TRBJ1-2	few	-	TGTGCCAGCAGCCAAGGCGGGGGGGGAGTCTACACCTTC	CASSQGGGGVYTF
TRBV12-3/TRBV12-4	TRBJ2-7	few	-	TGTGCCAGCAGTCCCGCCCCCTACGAGCAGTACTTC	CASSPAPYEQYF
TRBV7-9	TRBJ1-5	few	-	TGTGCCAGCAGCTTAGGGGCTGGGGGAGGCGGTAGCAATCAGCCCCAGCATTTT	CASSLGAGGGGSNQPQHF
TRBV7-6	TRBJ2-5	-	TRBD2	TGTGCCAGCAGCCCACCCCCCGGCCTAGCGGGAGGGGAGACCCAGTACTTC	CASSPPPGLAGGETQYF
TRBV27	TRBJ1-2	many	-	TGTGCCAGCAGTTTATTCGACGGAGGACATGGCTACACCTTC	CASSLFDGGHGYTF
TRBV7-3	TRBJ2-5	few	-	TGTGCCAGCAGCGCGACAGGAGGTCCCCCCGAGACCCAGTACTTC	CASSATGGPPETQYF
TRBV27	TRBJ1-5	many	TRBD1	TGTGCCAGCAGTTTGAACACAGGGGATTCAGGCCAGCCCCAGCATTTT	CASSLNTGDSGQPQHF
TRBV15	TRBJ2-7	-	-	TGTGCCACCAGCAGAACCTCACAGGGCACCTACGAGCAGTACTTC	CATSRTSQGTYEQYF
TRBV29-1	TRBJ1-2	-	-	TGCATCTCAGCGTCGATCGATGGCTACACCTTC	CISASIDGYTF
TRBV6-1	TRBJ1-6	few	-	TGTGCCAGCAGAAGCCACAGGGAGTCATATTCACCCCTCCACTTT	CASRSHRESYSPLHF
TRBV20-1	TRBJ2-1	-	TRBD2	TGCAGCGTAAGACTAGCAGGAGCCCAGTTCTTC	CSVRLAGAQFF
TRBV14	TRBJ2-7	once	TRBD2	TGTGCCAGCAGCCAACGTAGCGGGAATTTCTACGAGCAGTACTTC	CASSQRSGNFYEQYF
TRBV20-1	TRBJ1-2	-	-	TGCAGTTCTTCCCGGGGGCGGCGTCCCCTCCGCGGTGGCTATGGCTACACCTTC	CSSSRGRRPLRGGYGYTF
TRBV28	TRBJ1-5	many	-	TGTGCCAGCAGTTTATTGGAGGGCGTGGGCAATCAGCCCCAGCATTTT	CASSLLEGVGNQPQHF
TRBV11-2	TRBJ2-2	many	TRBD2	TGTGCCAGCAGGTCTAGCGGTTCTAACACCGGGGAGCTGTTTTTT	CASRSSGSNTGELFF
TRBV12-3/TRBV12-4	TRBJ2-2	many	-	TGTGCCAGCACCCCCACTAGAGCGAACACCGGGGAGCTGTTTTTT	CASTPTRANTGELFF
TRBV4-1	TRBJ1-2	-	-	TGCGCCAGCAGCCAAGATGAGGAAAACTATGGCTACACCTTC	CASSQDEENYGYTF
TRBV7-9	TRBJ1-1	many	-	TGTGCCAGCAGGGCCGGGACGGTGAACACTGAAGCTTTCTTT	CASRAGTVNTEAFF
TRBV20-1	TRBJ1-2	many	-	TGCAGTGCTAGTCTTATCTTGGGCGGCGGCAGCTACACCTTC	CSASLILGGGSYTF
TRBV12-3/TRBV12-4	TRBJ1-2	few	-	TGTGCCAGCAGTATCCAGGGTGATGGCTACACCTTC	CASSIQGDGYTF
TRBV12-5	TRBJ2-2	-	-	TGTGCTAGTGGTTTGGTACCGTCGGCCGGGGAGCTGTTTTTT	CASGLVPSAGELFF
TRBV25-1	TRBJ1-4	few	-	TGTGCCAGCAGCCGGGCGGGTGGGCATGAAAAACTGTTTTTT	CASSRAGGHEKLFF
TRBV6-2/TRBV6-3	TRBJ2-7	-	TRBD1	TGTGCCAGCAGTGGGACAGGCGACGAGCAGTACTTC	CASSGTGDEQYF
TRBV3-1	TRBJ1-4	-	-	TGTGCCAGCAGCCAGGGGACATCTTCGAGGGAAAAACTGTTTTTT	CASSQGTSSREKLFF
TRBV28	TRBJ1-1	-	TRBD1	TGTGCCAGCAGTACGTGGACAGGACGGAACACTGAAGCTTTCTTT	CASSTWTGRNTEAFF